The entry that follows covers one T cell receptor (beta chain) sequence. Original processing methods: Nucleated cell number was recorded as an estimate derived from reference gene primer amplification. The method was immunoSEQ multiplex PCR; TCRdb's version includes in-frame clones alone and lacks a portion of them. V and J calls and clone size come straight from that table; D and trimming were deduced from the DNA. The sample shows around 190,000 clones, about nine tenths of them seen only once. This specimen belongs to a study of blood T cell repertoires in COVID-19. Study-level background: Nucleic acid was either cDNA or gDNA, and it came from T cells, B-cell-depleted T cells, or PBMCs.

Trimming took 3 bases from V and 4 from J; bases not matched to a gene: 6. CDR1 KGHDR and CDR2 SFDVKD come from the germline V gene. The CDR3 length is 15 residues. The TCR originated in a man aged 18 to 30 with active or convalescent COVID-19. Sequenced material: peripheral blood. The chain uses TRBV24-1 and TRBJ1-2; 8 nucleotides agree with TRBD1. In DNA form, the CDR3 reads TGTGCCACCAGTGATCCTTACAGGGGGACCTATGGCTACACCTTC. Protein: CATSDPYRGTYGYTF.